This TCR beta chain comes out of a study of shared clonotypes between healthy human individuals. The assay was immunoSEQ multiplex PCR, and TCRdb's table has in-frame clones only and misses some. This sample has 630,000 or so clones, with roughly 98% found just once. CD45RO-negative, CCR7-selected cells formed the naive CD8 fraction, which excluded terminally differentiated effector memory CD45RA+ cells. This sequence originates from a man aged 30 to 39 in good health. The source material was naive CD8+ T cells sorted from blood.

CDR3 sequence: CASSLSSGSTYNEQFF. The CDR3 DNA reads TGTGCCAGCAGTTTATCTAGCGGGAGTACCTACAATGAGCAGTTCTTC. J is TRBJ2-1 and V is TRBV28, with TRBD2 matching over 10 bases. Germline V gene lookup returns CDR1 MDHEN and CDR2 SYDVKM. This CDR3 is 16 amino acids long. V was clipped by 1 base and J by 2 bases; unmatched bases: 2.